A single sample is the source of the 30 T cell receptor beta chains below, sequenced in a study of T cell responses to AZD1222 COVID-19 vaccine. Using immunoSEQ multiplex PCR, the repertoire was profiled, and TCRdb retains in-frame clones only, with some absent. The sample includes 65,000 to 70,000 clones, roughly 80% of them seen just once. Material: peripheral blood, obtained 28 days after the second AZD1222 dose. These receptors all stem from an adult who received the AZD1222 COVID-19 vaccine.

This chain connects TRBV7-6 to TRBJ2-3; perhaps TRBD2 as D (5 bases). The CDR3 is 12 amino acids. Looked up from germline, CDR1 is SGHVS and CDR2 is FNYEAQ. V was cut by 3 bases and J by 4 bases, with 5 bases left in between. CDR3: CASSFGADTQYF. The CDR3 DNA is TGTGCCAGCAGCTTCGGGGCAGATACGCAGTATTTT.

V gene TRBV4-3 combines with J gene TRBJ1-4, with 7 bases matching TRBD1. The CDR3 sequence is 16 residues long. The ends lost 4 bases at V and 0 bases at J; junction bases unmatched: 5. From germline, CDR1 is LGHNA and CDR2 YSLEER. The CDR3 protein is CASSLDRATTNEKLFF. DNA for the CDR3: TGCGCCAGCAGCCTCGACAGGGCTACAACTAATGAAAAACTGTTTTTT.

The chain carries TRBV7-9 and TRBJ2-3, with TRBD1 matching over 8 bases. The CDR3 sequence is 19 residues long. The germline CDR1 and CDR2 sequences are SEHNR and FQNEAQ (reference sequence). With 8 bases clipped from V and 1 base from J, the junction kept 20 bases outside the gene matches. The CDR3 protein is CASRIQGQAAKGGTDTQYF. The DNA for the CDR3 is TGTGCCAGCCGCATCCAGGGACAGGCCGCCAAAGGTGGCACAGATACGCAGTATTTT.

This clone was counted only a few times. The J gene is TRBJ2-1, the V gene TRBV5-4; TRBD1 is a possible D gene (6 bases). V was trimmed by 4 bases and J by 7 bases, leaving 18 bases between them. The CDR3 totals 15 residues. CDR1 SGHNT and CDR2 YYREEE come from the germline V gene (reference sequence). Here the CDR3 reads CASSPSSAGENEQFF. As DNA, the CDR3 is TGTGCCAGCAGCCCTTCCTCGGCAGGGGAAAATGAGCAGTTCTTC.

The V gene is TRBV28, the J gene TRBJ1-2; D unclear. CDR3 length: 12 amino acids. V was cut by 6 bases and J by 5 bases, with 10 bases left in between. CDR1 is MDHEN and CDR2 is SYDVKM in the germline V gene. The CDR3 sequence is CASRRQNYGYTF. The CDR3, as DNA: TGTGCCAGCAGACGTCAGAATTATGGCTACACCTTC.

The gene calls are TRBV6-6 and TRBJ2-2; D is possibly TRBD1 (6 bases). Germline lookup yields CDR1 MNHNY and CDR2 SVGAGI (reference sequence). The CDR3 consists of 14 residues. The V gene lost 5 bases and the J gene lost 1 base, with 8 bases spanning the gap. CDR3 protein: CASSRTENTGELFF. The CDR3 DNA reads as TGTGCCAGCAGTCGGACAGAGAACACCGGGGAGCTGTTTTTT.

The chain uses TRBV12-3 or TRBV12-4 and TRBJ2-3; D unclear. Trimming cost V 5 bases and J 6 bases, with 6 bases left between them. The CDR3 spans 11 residues. In DNA, the CDR3 is TGTGCCAGCAGTACCTACGATACGCAGTATTTT. As protein: CASSTYDTQYF.

This chain joins TRBV12-3 or TRBV12-4 and TRBJ1-5, with unresolved D. V lost 2 bases to trimming and J lost 4 bases, with 6 bases between them. This CDR3 spans 13 amino acids. The CDR3 region is CASSLWPNQPQHF. CDR3 in DNA: TGTGCCAGCAGTTTATGGCCTAATCAGCCCCAGCATTTT.

This clone has just one count. The rearrangement uses TRBV5-1 and TRBJ2-1; D might be TRBD1 (6 bases). V was cut by 7 bases and J by 2 bases, with 22 bases left in between. CDR1 and CDR2 from the germline V gene are SGHRS and YFSETQ. CDR3 length equals 17 residues. The CDR3 nucleotides read TGCGCCAGCGACACAGGGTGGAGGACCGACGCCTACAATGAGCAGTTCTTC. This codes for CASDTGWRTDAYNEQFF.

The J gene is TRBJ1-1, the V gene TRBV4-2; D possibly corresponds to TRBD1 (6 bases). Trimming removed 8 bases at V and 6 bases at J, with 22 bases between. Germline loops: CDR1 LGHNA, CDR2 YNFKEQ. The CDR3 is 15 amino acids. DNA for the CDR3: TGTGCCAGCCGCCTCATCGGAGGTAGGGGGGCTGAAGCTTTCTTT. It is translated as CASRLIGGRGAEAFF.

The V gene is TRBV5-4, the J gene TRBJ1-1; no firm D call. The V gene lost 0 bases and the J gene lost 1 base, with 4 bases spanning the gap. The germline V gene encodes CDR1 SGHNT and CDR2 YYREEE (reference sequence). The CDR3 extends over 13 amino acids. The CDR3 is CASSLAPNTEAFF. CDR3 bases: TGTGCCAGCAGCTTGGCTCCGAACACTGAAGCTTTCTTT. Based on the CDR3 plus reference TRBV5-4 and TRBJ1-1, the full variable domain is ETGVTQSPTHLIKTRGQQVTLRCSSQSGHNTVSWYQQALGQGPQFIFQYYREEENGRGNFPPRFSGLQFPNYSSELNVNALELDDSALYLCASSLAPNTEAFFGQGTRLTVV.

This clone has more than one count but fewer than ten. The chain joins TRBV5-1 to TRBJ1-2; 8 nucleotides agree with TRBD1. V lost 4 bases to trimming and J lost 1 base; unmatched junction nucleotides: 6. The CDR3 is 15 amino acids. Germline V lookup: CDR1 SGHRS, CDR2 YFSETQ. CDR3 bases: TGCGCCAGCAGCCCGGGACAGGTGCTTAACTATGGCTACACCTTC. Amino acid sequence: CASSPGQVLNYGYTF.

The chain couples TRBV12-5 to TRBJ2-6; no clear D. The CDR3 is 12 residues long. CDR1 and CDR2 from the germline V gene are LGHNT and FRNRAP. V lost 1 base and J lost 5, with 0 bases in between. CDR3 nucleotide sequence: TGTGCTAGTGGTTTGGGGGCCAACGTCCTGACTTTC. This gives the protein CASGLGANVLTF.

This clone turned up a few times. The J gene is TRBJ1-4, the V gene TRBV7-9; D is uncertain. V lost 7 bases and J lost 6, with 18 bases in between. The germline V gene has CDR1 SEHNR and CDR2 FQNEAQ (reference sequence). This CDR3 has 15 residues. CDR3 in DNA: TGTGCCAGCACTCAGAACCAGGCAGGTGATGAAAAACTGTTTTTT. Its translation is CASTQNQAGDEKLFF.

The J gene is TRBJ1-2, the V gene TRBV10-3; D call uncertain. V was clipped by 2 bases and J by 3 bases, with 10 bases between them. The CDR3 covers 14 residues. Germline V gives CDR1 ENHRY, CDR2 SYGVKD. The CDR3 sequence is CAISEPAGYYGYTF. The CDR3 DNA follows: TGTGCCATCAGTGAGCCGGCAGGCTACTATGGCTACACCTTC.

This sequence joins TRBV6-2 or TRBV6-3 and TRBJ1-6; TRBD1 might be the D (6 bases). V gave up 2 bases and J gave up 3 bases, with 14 bases separating them. The germline V gene has CDR1 MNHEY and CDR2 SVGEGT. There are 17 residues in the CDR3. The CDR3 sequence is CASSYPDSQFYNSPLHF. In DNA, the CDR3 is TGTGCCAGCAGTTACCCGGACAGCCAATTCTATAATTCACCCCTCCACTTT.

This chain connects TRBV12-3 or TRBV12-4 to TRBJ1-2; no definite D call. There are 13 residues in the CDR3. V was shortened by 6 bases and J by 8 bases, with 16 bases between the two germline ends. DNA of the CDR3: TGTGCCAGCAGCCCCGGAGGGCCCGGGGGCTACACCTTC. It specifies CASSPGGPGGYTF.

The V gene is TRBV5-1, the J gene TRBJ2-7; D assignment may be TRBD1 or TRBD2 (5 bases each). Germline V gene lookup returns CDR1 SGHRS and CDR2 YFSETQ. The CDR3 runs 14 residues. V was pared by 3 bases and J by 5 bases, with 15 bases between. The DNA of the CDR3 is TGCGCCAGCAGCTCCAACGCCGGGACCGACGAGCAGTACTTC. Its protein product is CASSSNAGTDEQYF. Full variable domain (remainder filled in from reference TRBV5-1 and TRBJ2-7): KAGVTQTPRYLIKTRGQQVTLSCSPISGHRSVSWYQQTPGQGLQFLFEYFSETQRNKGNFPGRFSGRQFSNSRSEMNVSTLELGDSALYLCASSSNAGTDEQYFGPGTRLTVT.

The chain carries TRBV7-9 and TRBJ2-5; TRBD2 agrees at 9 bases. The germline CDR1 and CDR2 sequences are SEHNR and FQNEAQ (reference sequence). CDR3 length: 14 amino acids. Trimming removed 5 bases from V and 4 bases from J; junction bases left unmatched: 5. The CDR3 loop reads CASSVPGLAETQYF. In nucleotides, the CDR3 is TGTGCCAGCAGCGTACCGGGACTAGCAGAGACCCAGTACTTC.

The J gene is TRBJ1-2, the V gene TRBV10-1; 7 bases fit TRBD1. This CDR3 is 15 amino acids long. Germline lookup yields CDR1 WNHNN and CDR2 SYGVQD (reference sequence). J lost 4 bases, V lost 10 bases, and 15 bases had no gene match. DNA for the CDR3: TGCGCCATCACAAGAAATAACAGGGGTGGCTATGGCTACACCTTC. Encoded protein: CAITRNNRGGYGYTF.

The rearrangement uses TRBV4-1 and TRBJ1-1; D perhaps matches TRBD1 (5 bases). This CDR3 contains 16 residues. Deletions cut 1 base from V and 6 bases from J, with 18 bases between. Germline V gene lookup returns CDR1 MGHRA and CDR2 YSYEKL. The CDR3 DNA follows: TGCGCCAGCAGCCAAGTTCTCCCCGGGGGGAGGGCTGAAGCTTTCTTT. Protein product: CASSQVLPGGRAEAFF.

This clone was seen more than once but under ten times. This chain uses TRBV11-2 with TRBJ2-1, with no clear D. The CDR3 runs 15 residues. From germline, CDR1 is SGHAT and CDR2 FQNNGV. V was cut by 1 base and J by 3 bases, with 10 bases left in between. The CDR3 DNA reads as TGTGCCAGCAGCTTAGTTCGACACAGCTACAATGAGCAGTTCTTC. This gives the protein CASSLVRHSYNEQFF.

This clone appeared once. This chain connects TRBV5-4 to TRBJ2-2; TRBD1 agrees at 8 bases. The V and J ends lost 1 base and 6 bases, in that order; junction bases with no gene match: 5. From germline, CDR1 is SGHNT and CDR2 YYREEE (reference sequence). CDR3 size: 15 residues. The CDR3 nucleotides read TGTGCCAGCAGCTTGATGCAGGGGGCCTCCGGGGAGCTGTTTTTT. This gives the protein CASSLMQGASGELFF.

This chain connects TRBV7-7 to TRBJ2-3, with 10 bases fitting TRBD1. This CDR3 is built from 14 residues. CDR1 and CDR2 from the germline V gene are SSHAT and FNYEAQ (reference sequence). V lost 5 bases, J lost 4 bases, and 3 bases stayed unmatched. DNA of the CDR3: TGTGCCAGCAGCACAGGGACAGGGGCAGATACGCAGTATTTT. It translates to CASSTGTGADTQYF.

CDR3 residues: CASSDHGTGSGNTIYF. In DNA form, the CDR3 reads TGTGCCAGCTCCGACCACGGGACAGGGTCTGGAAACACCATATATTTT. The rearrangement uses TRBV3-1 (or the pseudogene TRBV3-2) and TRBJ1-3; 9 nucleotides agree with TRBD1. Germline values: CDR1 LGHDT, CDR2 YNNKEL (reference sequence). CDR3 length: 16 residues. Trimming cost V 8 bases and J 1 base; bases outside gene matches: 9.

This clone turned up a few times. The chain is built from TRBV6-5 and TRBJ1-5; no definite D call. Trimming pared 2 bases from V and 7 bases from J, leaving 9 bases between. The CDR3 has 13 residues. Germline V CDR1 and CDR2: MNHEY, SVGAGI. CDR3 region: CASSYLRYQPQHF. CDR3 nucleotide sequence: TGTGCCAGCAGTTACCTCAGGTACCAGCCCCAGCATTTT.

The genes are TRBV11-2 and TRBJ1-3, with no clear D. V lost 1 base and J 2 bases, leaving 12 bases between the germline ends. CDR1 and CDR2 (germline): SGHAT, FQNNGV. CDR3 size: 16 residues. CDR3 bases: TGTGCCAGCAGCTTAGTAGGCAGGACGGCTGGAAACACCATATATTTT. This sequence encodes CASSLVGRTAGNTIYF. The full variable domain, with the rest looked up from reference TRBV11-2 and TRBJ1-3, is EAGVAQSPRYKIIEKRQSVAFWCNPISGHATLYWYQQILGQGPKLLIQFQNNGVVDDSQLPKDRFSAERLKGVDSTLKIQPAKLEDSAVYLCASSLVGRTAGNTIYFGEGSWLTVV.

The chain combines TRBV19 with TRBJ2-4, with 7 bases matching TRBD2. The V and J ends lost 7 bases and 5 bases, in that order; junction bases with no gene match: 5. The CDR3 is 13 residues long. CDR1 is LNHDA and CDR2 is SQIVND in the germline V gene (reference sequence). This CDR3 reads CASMSGAQNIQYF. DNA for the CDR3: TGTGCCAGTATGAGCGGGGCCCAAAACATTCAGTACTTC.

This clone has just one count. The chain carries TRBV2 and TRBJ2-5, with 8 bases matching TRBD1. The CDR3 runs to 13 residues. The J segment lost 5 bases and the V segment lost 8 bases, leaving 7 bases of the junction unmatched. Germline V lookup: CDR1 SNHLY, CDR2 FYNNEI. DNA for the CDR3: TGTGCCAGCCATCAGGGGGCAGGGGAGACCCAGTACTTC. As protein: CASHQGAGETQYF.

The V gene is TRBV3-1 (or the pseudogene TRBV3-2), the J gene TRBJ2-1; D call uncertain. The CDR3 runs 11 residues. V gave up 4 bases and J gave up 9 bases, with 7 bases separating them. The germline V gene has CDR1 LGHDT and CDR2 YNNKEL (reference sequence). The DNA of the CDR3 is TGTGCCAGCAGCCGATGGGGTGAGCAGTTCTTC. This codes for CASSRWGEQFF.